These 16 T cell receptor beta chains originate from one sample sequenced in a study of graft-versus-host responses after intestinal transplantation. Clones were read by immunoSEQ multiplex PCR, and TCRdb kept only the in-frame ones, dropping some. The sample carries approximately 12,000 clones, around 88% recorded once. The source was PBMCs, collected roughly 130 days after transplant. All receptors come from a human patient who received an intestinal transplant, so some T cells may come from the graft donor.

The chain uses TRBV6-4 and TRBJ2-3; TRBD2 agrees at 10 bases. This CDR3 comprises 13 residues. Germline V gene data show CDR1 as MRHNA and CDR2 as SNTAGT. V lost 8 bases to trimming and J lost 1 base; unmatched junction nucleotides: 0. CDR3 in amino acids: CASGTSGTDTQYF. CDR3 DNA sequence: TGTGCCAGCGGGACTAGCGGCACAGATACGCAGTATTTT.

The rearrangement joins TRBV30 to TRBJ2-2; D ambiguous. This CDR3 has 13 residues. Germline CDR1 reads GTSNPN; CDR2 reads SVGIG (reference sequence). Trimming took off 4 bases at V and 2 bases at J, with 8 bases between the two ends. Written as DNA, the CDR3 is TGTGCCTGGATTGACCTTAACACCGGGGAGCTGTTTTTT. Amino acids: CAWIDLNTGELFF.

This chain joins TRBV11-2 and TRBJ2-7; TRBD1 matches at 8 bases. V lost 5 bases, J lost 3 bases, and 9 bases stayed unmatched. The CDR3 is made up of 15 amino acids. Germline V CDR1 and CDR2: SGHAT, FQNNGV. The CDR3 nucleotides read TGTGCCAGCAGCGACCCGAGGGACAGGATCTACGAGCAGTACTTC. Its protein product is CASSDPRDRIYEQYF.

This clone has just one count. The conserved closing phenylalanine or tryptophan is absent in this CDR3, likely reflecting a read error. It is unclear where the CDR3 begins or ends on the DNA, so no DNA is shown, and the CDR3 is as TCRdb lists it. This chain's CDR3 is CASSESSRPHLV. The chain has TRBV6-5 and TRBJ1-2. The CDR3 extends over 12 residues, inclusive of both ends. The germline V gene has CDR1 MNHEY and CDR2 SVGAGI.

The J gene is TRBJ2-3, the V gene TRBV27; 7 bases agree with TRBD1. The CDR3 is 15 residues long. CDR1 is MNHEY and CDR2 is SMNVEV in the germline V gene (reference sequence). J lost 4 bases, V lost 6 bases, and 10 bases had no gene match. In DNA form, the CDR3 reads TGTGCCAGCAGCATCCCCGGGACAGCCGCAGATACGCAGTATTTT. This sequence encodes CASSIPGTAADTQYF.

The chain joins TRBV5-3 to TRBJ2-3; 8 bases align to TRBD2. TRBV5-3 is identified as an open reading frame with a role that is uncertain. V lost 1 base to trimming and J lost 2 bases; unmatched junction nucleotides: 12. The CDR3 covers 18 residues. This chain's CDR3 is CARSLRDITSGLTDTQYF. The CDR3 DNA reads TGTGCCAGAAGCTTGAGGGATATCACTAGCGGTCTCACAGATACGCAGTATTTT.

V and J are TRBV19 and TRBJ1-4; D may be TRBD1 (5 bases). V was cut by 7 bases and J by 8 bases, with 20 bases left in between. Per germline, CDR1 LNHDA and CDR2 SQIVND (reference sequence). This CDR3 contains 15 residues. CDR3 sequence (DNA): TGTGCCAGTACCCCCCTGGGGCAGGCCGTGGAAAAACTGTTTTTT. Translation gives CASTPLGQAVEKLFF.

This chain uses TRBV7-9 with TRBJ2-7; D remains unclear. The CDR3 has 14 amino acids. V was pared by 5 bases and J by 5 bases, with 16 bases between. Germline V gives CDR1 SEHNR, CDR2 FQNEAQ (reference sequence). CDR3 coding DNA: TGTGCCAGCAGCCCAATGACAAAAGACAACGAGCAGTACTTC. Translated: CASSPMTKDNEQYF.

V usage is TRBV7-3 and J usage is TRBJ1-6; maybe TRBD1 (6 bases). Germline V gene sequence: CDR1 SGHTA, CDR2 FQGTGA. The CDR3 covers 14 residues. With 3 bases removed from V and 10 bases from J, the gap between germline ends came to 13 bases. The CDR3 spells CASSLGGWESPLHF. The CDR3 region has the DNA TGTGCCAGCAGCTTGGGGGGCTGGGAATCACCCCTCCACTTT.

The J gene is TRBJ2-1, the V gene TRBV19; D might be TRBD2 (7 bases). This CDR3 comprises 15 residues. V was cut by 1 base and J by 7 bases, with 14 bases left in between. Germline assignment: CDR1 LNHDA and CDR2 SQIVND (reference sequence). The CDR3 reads CASSIGGAGANEQFF. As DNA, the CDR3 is TGTGCCAGTAGTATAGGGGGGGCGGGGGCGAATGAGCAGTTCTTC.

The CDR3 region has the DNA TGTGCCAGCAGCCCGTTCTCTAGCGGGAGCACCGGGGAGCTGTTTTTT. It encodes CASSPFSSGSTGELFF. The chain has TRBV7-8 and TRBJ2-2; TRBD2 matches at 10 bases. The junction had 7 bases not matched to a gene; V was cut back by 5 bases and J by 4 bases. Germline assignment: CDR1 SGHVS and CDR2 FQNEAQ. This CDR3 is 16 amino acids long.

CDR3 DNA sequence: TGTGCCAGCAGTGACTCGACAGGAGGGAATTCACCCCTCCACTTT. Its translation: CASSDSTGGNSPLHF. This sequence joins TRBV6-4 and TRBJ1-6, with a possible D match to TRBD1 (6 bases). Trimming left V 0 bases short and J 7 bases short, with 10 bases between. The CDR3 runs 15 residues. Germline assignment: CDR1 MRHNA and CDR2 SNTAGT.

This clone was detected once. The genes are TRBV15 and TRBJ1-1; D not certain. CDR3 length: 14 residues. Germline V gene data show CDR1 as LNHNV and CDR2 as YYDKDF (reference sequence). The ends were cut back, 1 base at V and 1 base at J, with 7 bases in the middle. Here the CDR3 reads CATSRVGENTEAFF. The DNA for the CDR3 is TGTGCCACCAGCAGAGTAGGAGAGAACACTGAAGCTTTCTTT.

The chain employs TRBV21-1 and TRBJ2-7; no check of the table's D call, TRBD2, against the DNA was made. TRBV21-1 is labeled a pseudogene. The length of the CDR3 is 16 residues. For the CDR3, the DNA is TGTGCCAGCAGCAGACCTAGCGTAATTAGGGCCTACGAGCAGTACTTC. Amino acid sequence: CASSRPSVIRAYEQYF.

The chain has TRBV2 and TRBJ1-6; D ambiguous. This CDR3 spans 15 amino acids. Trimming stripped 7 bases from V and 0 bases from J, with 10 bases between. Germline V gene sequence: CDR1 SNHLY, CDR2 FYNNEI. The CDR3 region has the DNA TGTGCCAGCAACGGGAGGAGCTCCTATAATTCACCCCTCCACTTT. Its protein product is CASNGRSSYNSPLHF.

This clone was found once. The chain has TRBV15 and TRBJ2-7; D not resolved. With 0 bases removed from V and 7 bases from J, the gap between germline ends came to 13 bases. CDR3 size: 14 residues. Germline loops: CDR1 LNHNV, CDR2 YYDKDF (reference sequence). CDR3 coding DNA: TGTGCCACCAGCAGAGATAAGGGTCGGTTGGAGCAGTACTTC. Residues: CATSRDKGRLEQYF.